Below, 10 T cell receptor beta chains from the same sample are listed, as sequenced in a study of early T cells in non-severe SARS-CoV-2 infection. TCRdb fed the 5' RACE reads into MiXCR, producing one record per CDR3 protein. The table has 48,000 or so distinct CDR3 sequences, approximately 13% seen once. The sequencing input was whole blood. These TCRs come from an adult who was a healthcare worker with PCR-confirmed SARS-CoV-2 infection or an uninfected control (not recorded which).

The V and J genes are TRBV12-3 or TRBV12-4 and TRBJ2-1, with 10 positions matching TRBD2. The CDR3 length is 15 residues. Trimming cost V 6 bases and J 4 bases; bases outside gene matches: 6. CDR3: CASSPGTSAYNEQFF. As DNA, the CDR3 is TGTGCCAGCAGCCCTGGGACTAGCGCGTACAATGAGCAGTTCTTC.

The chain employs TRBV15 and TRBJ2-2; no reliable D call. The V gene lost 2 bases and the J gene lost 3 bases, with 13 bases spanning the gap. The CDR3 runs to 16 residues. Germline V gene data show CDR1 as LNHNV and CDR2 as YYDKDF (reference sequence). CDR3: CATSRHPRLDTGELFF. CDR3 coding DNA: TGTGCCACCAGCAGACATCCACGGCTAGACACCGGGGAGCTGTTTTTT.

The CDR3 bases are TGTGCCAGCATGGACAGCACTGAAGCTTTCTTT. Residues: CASMDSTEAFF. V is TRBV28 and J is TRBJ1-1, with D possibly matching TRBD1 (6 bases). The V end was cut by 7 bases, the J end by 4 bases, with 7 bases between. From germline, CDR1 is MDHEN and CDR2 SYDVKM. This CDR3 is built from 11 residues. Combining the CDR3 with reference TRBV28 and TRBJ1-1 gives the whole variable domain DVKVTQSSRYLVKRTGEKVFLECVQDMDHENMFWYRQDPGLGLRLIYFSYDVKMKEKGDIPEGYSVSREKKERFSLILESASTNQTSMYLCASMDSTEAFFGQGTRLTVV.

This clonotype was seen many times. This chain links TRBV7-2 with TRBJ1-3, with D possibly matching TRBD1 (6 bases). CDR1 and CDR2 (germline): SGHTA, FQGNSA. The V end was cut by 5 bases, the J end by 5 bases, with 16 bases between. The CDR3 runs 15 residues. The CDR3 DNA sequence: TGTGCCAGCAGCCCCACAACAGGGACTAGAAACACCATATATTTT. Amino acids: CASSPTTGTRNTIYF.

This clonotype has just a few counts. CDR3 region: CASRLGASGDKDTQYF. CDR3 DNA sequence: TGTGCAAGTCGCTTAGGGGCTAGCGGCGACAAGGATACGCAGTATTTT. The V call is TRBV12-2, the J call TRBJ2-3; no check of the table's D call, TRBD2, against the DNA was made. TRBV12-2 is a recognized pseudogene. CDR3 length: 16 amino acids.

The V call is TRBV29-1, the J call TRBJ2-1; no clear D. The CDR3 runs 14 residues. Germline CDR1 reads SQVTM; CDR2 reads ANQGSEA. Trimming shortened V by 3 bases and J by 0 bases, and 9 bases separated the two germline ends. The CDR3 region has the DNA TGCAGCGTTGACGAGTTTAGCTCCTACAATGAGCAGTTCTTC. This gives the protein CSVDEFSSYNEQFF.

This clonotype was seen more than once but under ten times. This rearrangement joins TRBV4-1 to TRBJ1-6; possibly TRBD1 for D (5 bases). Germline values: CDR1 MGHRA, CDR2 YSYEKL. The CDR3 totals 16 residues. Between the trimmed V and J ends, which lost 3 bases and 5 bases, there was a span of 14 bases. The CDR3 sequence is CASSQIRDGDNSPLHF. The DNA of the CDR3 is TGCGCCAGCAGCCAGATCCGGGACGGAGATAATTCACCCCTCCACTTT.

This clonotype was found once. This sequence joins TRBV7-7 and TRBJ1-1, with D possibly TRBD1 on 5 matching bases. Per germline, CDR1 SSHAT and CDR2 FNYEAQ (reference sequence). The CDR3 is made up of 14 amino acids. V lost 4 bases, J lost 3 bases, and 12 bases lay in between. Here the CDR3 reads CASSSFTGDTEAFF. CDR3 nucleotides: TGTGCCAGCAGCTCTTTTACAGGAGACACTGAAGCTTTCTTT.

This clonotype was counted ten times or more. V gene TRBV2 combines with J gene TRBJ2-7; 7 positions agree with TRBD1. Per germline, CDR1 SNHLY and CDR2 FYNNEI. The CDR3 sequence is 15 residues long. The junction had 11 bases not matched to a gene; V was cut back by 9 bases and J by 0 bases. CDR3 in DNA: TGTGCCAGTTTGCCTGGGACAGAACCCTCCTACGAGCAGTACTTC. It is translated as CASLPGTEPSYEQYF.

V and J are TRBV20-1 and TRBJ1-2; TRBD1 matches 7 bases. Germline CDR1 and CDR2: DFQATT and SNEGSKA (reference sequence). After removal of 3 bases from V and 0 bases from J, the junction contained 10 bases not matched to a gene. CDR3 length: 16 amino acids. CDR3 sequence (DNA): TGCAGTGCTAGGGATGACAGGGAGGGAGCTAACTATGGCTACACCTTC. This gives the protein CSARDDREGANYGYTF.